The rows below give T cell receptor beta chains drawn from one sample of a study of shared clonotypes between healthy human individuals. Data came from immunoSEQ multiplex PCR; TCRdb stores just in-frame clones and leaves some out. The sample yields about 2.4 million clones, 90% to 95% seen once. Sequencing input: naive CD4+ T cells from PBMCs. These receptors all come from a man in his late teens or twenties in good health. Some clones in this sample may be carry-over from other donors' samples. Both conserved end residues are part of each CDR3. Fields, in order: CDR3 protein, CDR3 DNA, V gene, J gene, D gene, clone size. A D gene is named only where the DNA matches it firmly. The listing skips clone size in some rows; elsewhere it reads once, few, many or a size class.

CASSRRSGGSYEQYF	TGCGCCAGCAGCCGCCGCAGCGGGGGTTCCTACGAGCAGTACTTC	TRBV5-1	TRBJ2-7	TRBD2	once
CASSFDRRKETQYF	TGTGCCAGCAGTTTTGACAGGCGGAAAGAGACCCAGTACTTC	TRBV28	TRBJ2-5	.	.
CASSLDQGSHYEQYF	TGTGCCAGCAGCTTGGATCAGGGTTCGCATTACGAGCAGTACTTC	TRBV5-4	TRBJ2-7	.	.
CASSSGSQSYNEQFF	TGTGCCAGCAGCTCGGGTTCCCAGTCCTACAATGAGCAGTTCTTC	TRBV7-2	TRBJ2-1	.	.
CASRLTWGQPQHF	TGTGCCAGCAGGCTCACTTGGGGGCAGCCCCAGCATTTT	TRBV27	TRBJ1-5	.	.
CASSFSSGDTDTQYF	TGTGCCAGCAGTTTTTCCTCAGGGGACACAGATACGCAGTATTTT	TRBV28	TRBJ2-3	.	.
CASSLPSNQPQHF	TGTGCCAGCAGTTTACCTAGCAATCAGCCCCAGCATTTT	TRBV28	TRBJ1-5	.	once
CASSPLAGSDTQYF	TGTGCCAGCAGTCCTCTGGCGGGGTCAGATACGCAGTATTTT	TRBV27	TRBJ2-3	.	.
CAWRKTGVNSGNTIYF	TGTGCCTGGAGGAAGACGGGGGTAAACTCTGGAAACACCATATATTTT	TRBV30	TRBJ1-3	.	once
CASSPSSLQETQYF	TGTGCCAGTAGTCCGTCCAGTCTCCAAGAGACCCAGTACTTC	TRBV19	TRBJ2-5	.	.
CASSRAINQPQHF	TGTGCCAGCAGCCGAGCGATCAATCAGCCCCAGCATTTT	TRBV7-2	TRBJ1-5	.	once
CASSATSDEQFF	TGTGCCAGCAGCGCAACTAGCGATGAGCAGTTCTTC	TRBV7-9	TRBJ2-1	TRBD2	.
CASSLGTVETQYF	TGTGCCAGCAGCTTGGGGACTGTGGAGACCCAGTACTTC	TRBV5-6	TRBJ2-5	.	.
CASSERGRRGYTF	TGTGCCAGCAGCGAACGGGGACGGAGGGGCTACACCTTC	TRBV27	TRBJ1-2	.	.
CASSHLRSLYGYTF	TGTGCCAGCAGTCACCTCCGGAGTCTATATGGCTACACCTTC	TRBV6-6	TRBJ1-2	.	.
CASSLAGVPTGELFF	TGTGCCAGCAGTCTAGCGGGAGTACCCACCGGGGAGCTGTTTTTT	TRBV2	TRBJ2-2	TRBD2	.
CASRGREYFYEQYF	TGTGCCAGCAGAGGACGGGAGTATTTCTACGAGCAGTACTTC	TRBV28	TRBJ2-7	.	.
CASSVRTAGNTIYF	TGTGCCAGCAGCGTACGGACAGCTGGAAACACCATATATTTT	TRBV9	TRBJ1-3	.	.
CASSQDFGTQYF	TGCGCCAGCAGCCAAGACTTCGGCACGCAGTATTTT	TRBV4-3	TRBJ2-3	.	.
CASSWDGRNTEAFF	TGCGCCAGCAGCTGGGACGGGAGGAACACTGAAGCTTTCTTT	TRBV5-1	TRBJ1-1	.	.
CASSFGLAGNEQFF	TGTGCCAGCAGCTTTGGACTAGCGGGAAATGAGCAGTTCTTC	TRBV7-3	TRBJ2-1	TRBD2	.
CASRGTGLEAFF	TGTGCCAGCAGGGGGACAGGGCTTGAAGCTTTCTTT	TRBV2	TRBJ1-1	TRBD1	few
CASSLDRNTEAFF	TGTGCCAGCAGCCTCGACAGGAACACTGAAGCTTTCTTT	TRBV7-2	TRBJ1-1	.	.
CAWSGMGRINTGELFF	TGTGCCTGGAGCGGGATGGGCAGGATTAACACCGGGGAGCTGTTTTTT	TRBV30	TRBJ2-2	.	.
CASSLGDRGSDIQYF	TGCGCCAGCAGCTTGGGGGACAGGGGTTCGGACATTCAGTACTTC	TRBV5-1	TRBJ2-4	TRBD1	.
CASSRVPTDTQYF	TGTGCCAGCAGCCGGGTCCCCACAGATACGCAGTATTTT	TRBV7-3	TRBJ2-3	.	once